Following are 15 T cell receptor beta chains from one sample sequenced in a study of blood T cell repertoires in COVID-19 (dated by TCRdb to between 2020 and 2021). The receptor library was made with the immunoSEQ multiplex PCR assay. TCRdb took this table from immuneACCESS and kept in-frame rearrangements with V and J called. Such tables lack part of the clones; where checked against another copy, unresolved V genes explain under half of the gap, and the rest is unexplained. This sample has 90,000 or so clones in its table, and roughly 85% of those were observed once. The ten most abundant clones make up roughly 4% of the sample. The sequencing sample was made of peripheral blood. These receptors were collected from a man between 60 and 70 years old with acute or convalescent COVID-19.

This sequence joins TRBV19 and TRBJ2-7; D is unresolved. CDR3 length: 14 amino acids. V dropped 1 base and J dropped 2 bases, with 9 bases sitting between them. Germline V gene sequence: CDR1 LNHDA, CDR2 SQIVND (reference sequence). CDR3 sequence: CASSIGAHPYEQYF. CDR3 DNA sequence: TGTGCCAGTAGTATAGGAGCGCATCCCTACGAGCAGTACTTC.

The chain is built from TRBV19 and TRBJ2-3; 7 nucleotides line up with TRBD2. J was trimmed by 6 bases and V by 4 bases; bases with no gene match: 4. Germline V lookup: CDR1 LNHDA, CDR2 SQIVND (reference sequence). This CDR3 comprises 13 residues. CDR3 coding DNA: TGTGCCAGTAGTACCATCGGGGGGGATACGCAGTATTTT. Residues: CASSTIGGDTQYF.

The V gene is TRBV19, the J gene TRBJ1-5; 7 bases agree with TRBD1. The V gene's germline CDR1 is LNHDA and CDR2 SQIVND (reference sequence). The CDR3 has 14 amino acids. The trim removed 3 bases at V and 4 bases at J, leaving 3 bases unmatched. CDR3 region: CASSIRDSNQPQHF. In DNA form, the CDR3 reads TGTGCCAGTAGTATCCGGGACAGTAATCAGCCCCAGCATTTT.

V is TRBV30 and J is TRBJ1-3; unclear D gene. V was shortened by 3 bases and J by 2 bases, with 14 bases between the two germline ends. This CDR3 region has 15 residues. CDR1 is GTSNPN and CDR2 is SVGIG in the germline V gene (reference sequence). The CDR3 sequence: CAWSGVGVAGNTIYF. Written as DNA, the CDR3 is TGTGCCTGGAGCGGAGTCGGGGTAGCTGGAAACACCATATATTTT.

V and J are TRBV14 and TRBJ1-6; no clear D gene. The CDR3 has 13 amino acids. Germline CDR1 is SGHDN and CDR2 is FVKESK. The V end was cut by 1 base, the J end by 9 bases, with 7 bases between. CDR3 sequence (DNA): TGTGCCAGCAGCCAAGTTGGGAGTTCACCCCTCCACTTT. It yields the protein CASSQVGSSPLHF.

CDR3 protein: CASTRETNEKLFF. In nucleotides, the CDR3 is TGCGCCAGTACCAGGGAAACTAATGAAAAACTGTTTTTT. The chain combines TRBV10-2 with TRBJ1-4, with D maybe TRBD1 (5 bases). V dropped 9 bases and J dropped 1 base, with 9 bases sitting between them. The CDR3 runs to 13 residues. Germline assignment: CDR1 WSHSY and CDR2 SAAADI.

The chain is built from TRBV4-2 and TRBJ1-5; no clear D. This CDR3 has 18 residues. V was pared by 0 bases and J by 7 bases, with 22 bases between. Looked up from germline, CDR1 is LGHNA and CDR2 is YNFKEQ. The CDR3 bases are TGTGCCAGCAGCCAAGACCGTGTTGGTCTCTCGGGGAGGCAGCCCCAGCATTTT. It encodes CASSQDRVGLSGRQPQHF.

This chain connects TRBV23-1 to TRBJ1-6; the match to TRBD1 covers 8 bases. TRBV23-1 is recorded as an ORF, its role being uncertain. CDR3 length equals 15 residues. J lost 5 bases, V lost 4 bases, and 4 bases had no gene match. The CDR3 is CASSLPGQDNSPLHF. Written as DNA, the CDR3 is TGCGCCAGCAGTCTCCCGGGACAGGATAATTCACCCCTCCACTTT.

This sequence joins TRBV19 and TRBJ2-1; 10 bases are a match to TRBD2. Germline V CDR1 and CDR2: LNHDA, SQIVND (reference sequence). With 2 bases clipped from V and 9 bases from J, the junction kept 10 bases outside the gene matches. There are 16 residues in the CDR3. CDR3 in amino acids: CASSIQPSGRAGEQFF. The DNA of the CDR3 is TGTGCCAGTAGTATACAGCCCAGCGGGAGGGCCGGTGAGCAGTTCTTC.

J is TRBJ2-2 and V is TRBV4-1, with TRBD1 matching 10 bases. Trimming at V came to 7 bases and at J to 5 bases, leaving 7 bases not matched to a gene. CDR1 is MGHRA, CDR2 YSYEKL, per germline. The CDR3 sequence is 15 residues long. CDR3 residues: CASTMTGGGTGELFF. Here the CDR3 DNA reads TGCGCCAGCACCATGACAGGGGGCGGAACCGGGGAGCTGTTTTTT.

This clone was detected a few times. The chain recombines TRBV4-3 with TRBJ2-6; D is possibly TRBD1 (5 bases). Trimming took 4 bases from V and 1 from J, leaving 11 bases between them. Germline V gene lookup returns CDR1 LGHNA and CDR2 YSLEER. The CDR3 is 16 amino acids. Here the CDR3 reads CASSLQAGSGANVLTF. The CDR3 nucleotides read TGCGCCAGCAGCCTACAAGCAGGGTCTGGGGCCAACGTCCTGACTTTC.

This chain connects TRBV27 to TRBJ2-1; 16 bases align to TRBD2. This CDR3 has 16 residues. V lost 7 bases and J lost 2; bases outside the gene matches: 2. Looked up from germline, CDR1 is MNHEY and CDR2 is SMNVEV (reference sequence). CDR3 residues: CASTGTSGRAYNEQFF. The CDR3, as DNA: TGTGCCAGCACCGGGACTAGCGGGAGGGCCTACAATGAGCAGTTCTTC.

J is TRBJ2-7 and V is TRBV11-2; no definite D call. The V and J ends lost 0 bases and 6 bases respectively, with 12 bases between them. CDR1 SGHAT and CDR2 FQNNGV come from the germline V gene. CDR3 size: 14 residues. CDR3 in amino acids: CASSLDQYGGEQYF. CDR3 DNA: TGTGCCAGCAGCTTAGATCAATACGGCGGCGAGCAGTACTTC.

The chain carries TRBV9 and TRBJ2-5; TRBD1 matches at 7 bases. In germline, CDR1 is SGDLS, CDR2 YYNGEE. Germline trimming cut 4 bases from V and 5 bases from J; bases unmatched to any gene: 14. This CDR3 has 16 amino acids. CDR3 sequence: CASSSTPDRVGETQYF. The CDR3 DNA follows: TGTGCCAGCAGCTCTACCCCCGACAGGGTGGGGGAGACCCAGTACTTC.

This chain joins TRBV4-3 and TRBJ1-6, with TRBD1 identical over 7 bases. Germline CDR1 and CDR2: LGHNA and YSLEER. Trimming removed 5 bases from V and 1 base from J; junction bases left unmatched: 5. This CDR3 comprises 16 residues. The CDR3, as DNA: TGCGCCAGCAGCGTCCACAGGGGATCCTATAATTCACCCCTCCACTTT. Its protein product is CASSVHRGSYNSPLHF.